The source of this T cell receptor beta chain is a study of Tregs in tolerant kidney transplant recipients. About the study: Sorting of CD4+CD25+CD127- cells followed 3-day belatacept mixed lymphocyte reactions, sometimes with roughly 5-day graft donor restimulation. Sorting used antibodies to exclude donor cells. General study findings and limits: The small number of patients limits these findings pending further validation.

Some clones are missing from TCRdb's copy, which holds only in-frame ones; the method was immunoSEQ multiplex PCR. The repertoire holds around 21,000 clones, with roughly 65% as singletons. By share, this clone ranks as medium-sized. Its specificity is unknown. The germline CDR1 and CDR2 sequences are MNHEY and SVGAGI. CDR3 length: 15 residues. The V end lost 5 bases, the J end lost 0 bases, and 11 bases lay between the germline ends. This chain joins TRBV6-5 and TRBJ1-3; D gene unclear. This TCR derives from a human donor in good health. Sequenced input: Tregs from blood cultured with allogeneic cells. The CDR3 is CASSLTRSSGNTIYF. CDR3 DNA: TGTGCCAGCAGTCTTACTCGATCCTCTGGAAACACCATATATTTT.